This T cell receptor (beta chain) came from a study of Graves' ophthalmopathy and Graves' hyperthyroidism. The trim removed 6 bases at V and 5 bases at J, leaving 8 bases unmatched. The CDR3 has 14 residues. CDR1 is SQVTM and CDR2 is ANQGSEA in the germline V gene. RNA served as the template for amplifying TCR beta CDR3 regions. HTBI primers were used in a first-round RT-PCR, which preceded a second-round multiplex PCR. TCRdb redid the calling of the multiplex PCR reads with MiXCR, one entry per CDR3 protein. This sample has 400,000 to 450,000 distinct CDR3 sequences, with around 21% found just once. This clonotype originated in a woman between 18 and 30 years old with stable Graves' hyperthyroidism. Specimen: peripheral blood. The chain uses TRBV29-1 and TRBJ1-2; 11 nucleotides align to TRBD1. The CDR3 region has the DNA TGCAGCGTCGGTGGGACAGGGGGGCTTTATGGCTACACCTTC. Amino acid sequence: CSVGGTGGLYGYTF. Together with reference TRBV29-1 and TRBJ1-2, the CDR3 gives the full variable domain: SAVISQKPSRDICQRGTSLTIQCQVDSQVTMMFWYRQQPGQSLTLIATANQGSEATYESGFVIDKFPISRPNLTFSTLTVSNMSPEDSSIYLCSVGGTGGLYGYTFGSGTRLTVV.